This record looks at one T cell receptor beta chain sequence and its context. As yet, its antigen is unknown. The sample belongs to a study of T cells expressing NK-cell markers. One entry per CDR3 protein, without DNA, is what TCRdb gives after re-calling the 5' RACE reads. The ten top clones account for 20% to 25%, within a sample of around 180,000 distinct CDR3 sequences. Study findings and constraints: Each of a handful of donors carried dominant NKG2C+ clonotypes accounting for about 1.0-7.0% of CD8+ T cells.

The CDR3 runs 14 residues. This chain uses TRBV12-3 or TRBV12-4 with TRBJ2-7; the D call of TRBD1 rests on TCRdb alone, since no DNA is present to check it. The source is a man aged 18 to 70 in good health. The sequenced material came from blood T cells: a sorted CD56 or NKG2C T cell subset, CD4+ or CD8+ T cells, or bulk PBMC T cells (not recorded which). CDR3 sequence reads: CASSWGDRAYEQYF.